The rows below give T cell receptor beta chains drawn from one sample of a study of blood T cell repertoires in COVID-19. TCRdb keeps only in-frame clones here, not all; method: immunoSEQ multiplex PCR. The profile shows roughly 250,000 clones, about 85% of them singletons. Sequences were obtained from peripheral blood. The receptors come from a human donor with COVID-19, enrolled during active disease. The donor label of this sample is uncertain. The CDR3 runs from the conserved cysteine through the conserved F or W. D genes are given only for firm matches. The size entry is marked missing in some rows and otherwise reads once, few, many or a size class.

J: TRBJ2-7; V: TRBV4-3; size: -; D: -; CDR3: CASSQDQASYEQYF; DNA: TGCGCCAGCAGCCAAGATCAAGCCTCCTACGAGCAGTACTTC
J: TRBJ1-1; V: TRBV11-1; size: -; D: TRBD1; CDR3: CASSLGRTGYSEAFF; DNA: TGTGCCAGCAGCTTGGGGCGGACAGGGTATTCTGAAGCTTTCTTT
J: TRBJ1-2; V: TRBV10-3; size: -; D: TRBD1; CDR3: CAISEATGNYGYTF; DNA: TGTGCCATCAGTGAAGCGACAGGGAACTATGGCTACACCTTC
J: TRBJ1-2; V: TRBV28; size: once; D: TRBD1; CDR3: CASSLGGWGQGLDYGYTF; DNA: TGTGCCAGCAGTTTAGGGGGTTGGGGACAGGGATTGGACTATGGCTACACCTTC
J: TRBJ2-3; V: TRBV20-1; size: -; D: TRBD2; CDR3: CSASSREASTDTQYF; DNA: TGCAGTGCTAGTTCCCGGGAGGCCAGCACAGATACGCAGTATTTT
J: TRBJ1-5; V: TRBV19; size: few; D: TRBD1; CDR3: CASSIYGTGSNQPQHF; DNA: TGTGCCAGTAGTATTTACGGGACAGGTAGCAATCAGCCCCAGCATTTT
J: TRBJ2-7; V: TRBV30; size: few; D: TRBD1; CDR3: CAWGSGTGPYEQYF; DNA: TGTGCCTGGGGATCCGGGACAGGGCCCTACGAGCAGTACTTC
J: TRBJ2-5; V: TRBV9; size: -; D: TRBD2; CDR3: CASSPGLAGETQYF; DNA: TGTGCCAGCAGCCCCGGACTAGCGGGGGAGACCCAGTACTTC
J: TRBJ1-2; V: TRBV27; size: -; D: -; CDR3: CASSLLGEWARGYTF; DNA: TGTGCCAGCAGTTTACTAGGGGAATGGGCCCGCGGCTACACCTTC
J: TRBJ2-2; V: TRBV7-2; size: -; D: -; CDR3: CASNDQGTGELFF; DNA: TGTGCCAGCAACGACCAGGGCACCGGGGAGCTGTTTTTT
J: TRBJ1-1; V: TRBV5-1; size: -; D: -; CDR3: CASSRDTNTEAFF; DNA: TGCGCCAGCAGCAGGGACACGAACACTGAAGCTTTCTTT
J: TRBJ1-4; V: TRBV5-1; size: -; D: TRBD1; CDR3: CASSVRGQGEKLFF; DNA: TGCGCCAGCAGCGTCAGGGGGCAAGGTGAAAAACTGTTTTTT
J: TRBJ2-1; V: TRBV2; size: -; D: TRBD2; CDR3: CATTLRASGAYNEQFF; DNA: TGTGCCACCACACTAAGGGCTAGCGGAGCCTACAATGAGCAGTTCTTC
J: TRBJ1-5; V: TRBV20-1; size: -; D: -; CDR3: CSASKQGAQPQHF; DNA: TGCAGTGCTAGTAAGCAGGGTGCTCAGCCCCAGCATTTT
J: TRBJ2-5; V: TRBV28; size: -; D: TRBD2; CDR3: CASGLAGGRQTQYF; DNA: TGTGCCAGCGGACTAGCGGGAGGGCGGCAGACCCAGTACTTC
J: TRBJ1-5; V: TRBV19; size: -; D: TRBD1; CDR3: CASSIRGTGTNQPQHF; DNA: TGTGCCAGTAGTATCCGAGGGACAGGGACGAATCAGCCCCAGCATTTT
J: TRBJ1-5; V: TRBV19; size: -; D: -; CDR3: CASSIGWQANQPQHF; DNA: TGTGCCAGTAGTATAGGTTGGCAGGCCAATCAGCCCCAGCATTTT
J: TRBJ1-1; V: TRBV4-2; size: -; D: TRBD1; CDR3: CASSHYRDSANTEAFF; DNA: TGTGCCAGCAGCCACTACCGGGACAGCGCGAACACTGAAGCTTTCTTT
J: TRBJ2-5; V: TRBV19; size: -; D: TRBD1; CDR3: CASSPLWGTGEETQYF; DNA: TGTGCCAGTAGTCCACTCTGGGGGACAGGGGAAGAGACCCAGTACTTC
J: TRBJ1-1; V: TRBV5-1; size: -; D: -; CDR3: CASSLNQDTEAFF; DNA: TGCGCCAGCAGCCTCAACCAGGACACTGAAGCTTTCTTT
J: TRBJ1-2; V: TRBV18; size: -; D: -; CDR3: CASSPQTGSDYGYTF; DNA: TGTGCCAGCTCACCGCAAACAGGTTCAGACTATGGCTACACCTTC
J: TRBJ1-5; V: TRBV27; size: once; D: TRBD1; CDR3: CASSPRTGAQPQHF; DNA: TGTGCCAGCAGTCCCCGGACAGGGGCCCAGCCCCAGCATTTT
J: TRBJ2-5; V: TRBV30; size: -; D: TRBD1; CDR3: CAWRTGRTLQETQYF; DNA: TGTGCCTGGCGGACAGGACGTACCCTCCAAGAGACCCAGTACTTC